This T cell receptor beta chain comes out of a study of shared clonotypes between healthy human individuals. Findings and caveats of the study: Few donors restricted represented genetic and exposure-history diversity.

Worth noting for this clone: As yet, its antigen is unknown.

All donors were healthy HIV-negative adults lacking recent acute infections or vaccinations. This CDR3 has 15 amino acids. V dropped 6 bases and J dropped 0; count of bases not matched to a gene: 7. The germline V gene has CDR1 MDHEN and CDR2 SYDVKM. Several immunoSEQ plates received, in even portions, the genomic DNA of each subset. TCRdb keeps only in-frame clones here, not all; method: immunoSEQ multiplex PCR. The sample lists 530,000 or so clones; around 79% were seen once. The sample taken for sequencing was PBMCs. The V gene is TRBV28, the J gene TRBJ2-7; TRBD2 agrees at 8 bases. The sequence came from a woman aged 40-49 years in good health. Some clones in this sample may be carry-over from other donors' samples. The CDR3 protein is CASRARGGYSYEQYF. CDR3 bases: TGTGCCAGCAGAGCCCGGGGGGGCTACTCCTACGAGCAGTACTTC.